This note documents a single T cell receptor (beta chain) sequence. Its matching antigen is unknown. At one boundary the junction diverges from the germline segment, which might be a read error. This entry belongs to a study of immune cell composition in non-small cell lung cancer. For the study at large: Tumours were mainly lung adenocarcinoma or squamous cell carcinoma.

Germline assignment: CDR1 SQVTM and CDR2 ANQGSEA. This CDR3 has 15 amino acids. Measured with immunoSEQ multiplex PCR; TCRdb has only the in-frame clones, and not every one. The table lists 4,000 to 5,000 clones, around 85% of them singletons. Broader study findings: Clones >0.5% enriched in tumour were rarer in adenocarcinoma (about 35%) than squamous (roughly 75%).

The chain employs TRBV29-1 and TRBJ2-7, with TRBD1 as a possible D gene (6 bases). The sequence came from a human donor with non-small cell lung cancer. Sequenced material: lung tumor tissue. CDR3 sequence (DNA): TGCAGCGTTGTTTATTCGGGACACACCGCCCCTGGGCAGGACTTC. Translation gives CSVVYSGHTAPGQDF.